This entry lists 11 T cell receptor beta chains sequenced from one sample in a study of blood T cell repertoires in COVID-19. Clones were sequenced by immunoSEQ multiplex PCR, and TCRdb holds only the in-frame ones, with some missing. Among some 59,000 clones listed, about three quarters were seen once. The specimen was peripheral blood. These receptors originate from a man aged 30 to 39 with COVID-19, enrolled during active disease.

In this sample, this clone turned up once. This rearrangement joins TRBV11-2 to TRBJ2-3; 8 bases align to TRBD1. The V segment lost 3 bases and the J segment 5 bases; nucleotides outside the gene matches: 4. Per the germline V gene, CDR1 is SGHAT and CDR2 is FQNNGV. The CDR3 spans 14 residues. The CDR3 DNA is TGTGCCAGCAGCTTGAACAGGGGGTTAGATACGCAGTATTTT. It specifies CASSLNRGLDTQYF.

The genes are TRBV19 and TRBJ2-7; 7 bases match TRBD1. J lost 2 bases, V lost 5 bases, and 6 bases had no gene match. CDR3 length: 14 amino acids. The germline gives CDR1 LNHDA, CDR2 SQIVND (reference sequence). The CDR3: CASSRRDSTYEQYF. DNA of the CDR3: TGTGCCAGTAGTCGCCGGGACAGCACCTACGAGCAGTACTTC.

The chain links TRBV6-5 to TRBJ2-2, with D unclear. The CDR3 extends over 14 amino acids. CDR1 MNHEY and CDR2 SVGAGI come from the germline V gene. Between the trimmed V and J ends, which lost 3 bases and 3 bases, there was a span of 8 bases. This CDR3 reads CASSYYTDTGELFF. The CDR3 DNA reads as TGTGCCAGCAGTTATTATACGGACACCGGGGAGCTGTTTTTT.

The chain joins TRBV19 to TRBJ2-7, with D perhaps TRBD2 (5 bases). Germline V CDR1 and CDR2: LNHDA, SQIVND (reference sequence). Trimming took 1 base from V and 0 from J, leaving 13 bases between them. The CDR3 consists of 16 residues. The CDR3 is CASSIGGLDLSYEQYF. CDR3 DNA sequence: TGTGCCAGTAGTATAGGCGGGTTAGACCTCTCCTACGAGCAGTACTTC.

J is TRBJ2-4 and V is TRBV30, with 7 bases lining up with TRBD1. The V segment lost 0 bases and the J segment 6 bases; nucleotides outside the gene matches: 8. The CDR3 totals 15 residues. Germline values: CDR1 GTSNPN, CDR2 SVGIG (reference sequence). The CDR3 sequence: CAWSVRGGDGNIQYF. CDR3 bases: TGTGCCTGGAGTGTTAGAGGGGGCGATGGAAACATTCAGTACTTC.

CDR3 sequence (DNA): TGCGCCAGCAGCCCGGACAGCTCCCAAGAGACCCAGTACTTC. As protein: CASSPDSSQETQYF. This chain connects TRBV5-1 to TRBJ2-5, with D tentatively TRBD1 (6 bases). The CDR3 spans 14 residues. Trimming removed 4 bases at V and 1 base at J, with 11 bases between. Germline V lookup: CDR1 SGHRS, CDR2 YFSETQ.

The chain uses TRBV9 and TRBJ2-5; 9 bases are shared with TRBD2. J lost 4 bases, V lost 1 base, and 2 bases had no gene match. CDR1 and CDR2 from the germline V gene are SGDLS and YYNGEE. The CDR3 is 14 amino acids. DNA for the CDR3: TGTGCCAGCAGCGTAAGCGGGGGGAGAGAGACCCAGTACTTC. This translates into CASSVSGGRETQYF.

The V call is TRBV29-1, the J call TRBJ1-1; D gene uncertain. Trimming took off 3 bases at V and 3 bases at J, with 14 bases between the two ends. Germline V lookup: CDR1 SQVTM, CDR2 ANQGSEA. The CDR3 runs 14 residues. CDR3 residues: CSVDKNRVDTEAFF. In DNA form, the CDR3 reads TGCAGCGTTGACAAAAACAGAGTAGACACTGAAGCTTTCTTT. Based on the CDR3 plus reference TRBV29-1 and TRBJ1-1, the full variable domain is SAVISQKPSRDICQRGTSLTIQCQVDSQVTMMFWYRQQPGQSLTLIATANQGSEATYESGFVIDKFPISRPNLTFSTLTVSNMSPEDSSIYLCSVDKNRVDTEAFFGQGTRLTVV.

The chain couples TRBV12-3 or TRBV12-4 to TRBJ1-1; TRBD1 matches at 11 bases. The V segment lost 7 bases and the J segment 9 bases; nucleotides outside the gene matches: 7. This CDR3 has 13 residues. The CDR3 coding sequence is TGTGCCAGCACCCCGGACAGGGGGCGGAAAGCTTTCTTT. Translating gives CASTPDRGRKAFF.

The genes are TRBV28 and TRBJ2-7; 13 nucleotides align to TRBD2. With V trimmed by 5 bases and J by 4 bases, 8 bases remained unmatched. Per the germline V gene, CDR1 is MDHEN and CDR2 is SYDVKM. The CDR3 is 16 amino acids. In nucleotides, the CDR3 is TGTGCCAGCAGTAAGACCGGGACTAGCGGGACTTACGAGCAGTACTTC. It specifies CASSKTGTSGTYEQYF.

This rearrangement joins TRBV4-1 to TRBJ2-1, with a tentative D call TRBD2 (5 bases). Germline V gene lookup returns CDR1 MGHRA and CDR2 YSYEKL. The CDR3 has 15 amino acids. The V and J ends lost 5 bases and 8 bases respectively, with 19 bases between them. The DNA of the CDR3 is TGCGCCAGCAGCTTGGCCGGACTGAGGGTGGATGAGCAGTTCTTC. It encodes CASSLAGLRVDEQFF.